One and the same sample provided the 32 T cell receptor beta chains below, sequenced in a study of T cells after yellow fever vaccination. TCRdb analysed the 5' RACE reads with MiXCR anew, one entry per CDR3 protein. The sample consists of about 210,000 distinct CDR3 sequences, roughly 3% of them appearing once. The source was CD4+ T cells sorted from PBMCs, collected 10 days after the yellow fever booster vaccination. The receptors were gathered from a young man who received the YFV17D yellow fever vaccine.

The sample holds many counts of this clonotype. The rearrangement uses TRBV5-1 and TRBJ2-2; D may be TRBD1 (5 bases). Germline V gene data show CDR1 as SGHRS and CDR2 as YFSETQ. V lost 0 bases and J 0 bases, leaving 9 bases between the germline ends. This CDR3 is 16 amino acids long. The CDR3 region is CASSLAKGTNTGELFF. The CDR3 DNA reads as TGCGCCAGCAGCTTGGCGAAGGGGACGAACACCGGGGAGCTGTTTTTT. Supplemented by reference TRBV5-1 and TRBJ2-2, the full variable domain reads KAGVTQTPRYLIKTRGQQVTLSCSPISGHRSVSWYQQTPGQGLQFLFEYFSETQRNKGNFPGRFSGRQFSNSRSEMNVSTLELGDSALYLCASSLAKGTNTGELFFGEGSRLTVL.

The gene calls are TRBV28 and TRBJ2-7; TRBD1 agrees at 10 bases. Looked up from germline, CDR1 is MDHEN and CDR2 is SYDVKM. CDR3 size: 14 residues. The ends lost 8 bases at V and 1 base at J; junction bases unmatched: 5. The CDR3 nucleotides are TGTGCCAGCGTTGGACAGGGGGGATCCTACGAGCAGTACTTC. It yields the protein CASVGQGGSYEQYF.

The chain uses TRBV29-1 and TRBJ2-3; D is undetermined. Trimming pared 2 bases from V and 2 bases from J, leaving 2 bases between. Germline CDR1 is SQVTM and CDR2 is ANQGSEA. This CDR3 comprises 11 residues. The CDR3 reads CSVENTDTQYF. The CDR3 DNA sequence: TGCAGCGTTGAAAACACAGATACGCAGTATTTT.

This clonotype was detected only a few times. The gene calls are TRBV20-1 and TRBJ1-1, with TRBD1 as a possible D gene (6 bases). CDR1 is DFQATT and CDR2 is SNEGSKA in the germline V gene (reference sequence). Trimming removed 0 bases from V and 3 bases from J, with 11 bases in between. This CDR3 region has 14 residues. CDR3 residues: CSARERTGHTEAFF. DNA of the CDR3: TGCAGTGCTAGAGAACGAACAGGGCACACTGAAGCTTTCTTT.

There are a few counts of this clonotype. CDR3 region: CASSPTGINSPLHF. The CDR3, as DNA: TGTGCCAGCAGTCCGACAGGGATCAATTCACCCCTCCACTTT. J is TRBJ1-6 and V is TRBV6-2 or TRBV6-3, with 7 bases matching TRBD1. J was trimmed by 7 bases and V by 5 bases; bases with no gene match: 5. The length of the CDR3 is 14 residues. Germline V gene data show CDR1 as MNHEY and CDR2 as SVGEGT.

The sample holds a few counts of this clonotype. The chain carries TRBV6-6 and TRBJ1-5; possibly TRBD1 for D (5 bases). This CDR3 is built from 15 residues. Trimming removed 5 bases at V and 0 bases at J, with 11 bases between. Germline assignment: CDR1 MNHNY and CDR2 SVGAGI (reference sequence). As DNA, the CDR3 is TGTGCCAGCAGTCGGGGACGGGATAGCAATCAGCCCCAGCATTTT. Translated: CASSRGRDSNQPQHF.

This rearrangement joins TRBV2 to TRBJ1-1; D perhaps matches TRBD1 (5 bases). This CDR3 comprises 14 residues. Deletions cut 5 bases from V and 0 bases from J, with 10 bases between. Germline V gene data show CDR1 as SNHLY and CDR2 as FYNNEI. This chain's CDR3 is CASSRQLLNTEAFF. In DNA, the CDR3 is TGTGCCAGCAGTAGACAGTTATTGAACACTGAAGCTTTCTTT.

The J gene is TRBJ1-1, the V gene TRBV7-2; weak D call: TRBD1 (5 bases). V gave up 1 base and J gave up 4 bases, with 28 bases separating them. The germline V gene encodes CDR1 SGHTA and CDR2 FQGNSA. The CDR3 loop spans 20 amino acids. CDR3 sequence reads: CASSLGVGDVVEGLSTEAFF. The CDR3, as DNA: TGTGCCAGCAGCTTAGGTGTAGGGGACGTGGTTGAAGGGCTGAGCACTGAAGCTTTCTTT.

In this sample, this clonotype turned up a few times. The chain employs TRBV7-2 and TRBJ2-1; D is perhaps TRBD2 (5 bases). Germline lookup yields CDR1 SGHTA and CDR2 FQGNSA. The germline V and J ends were trimmed by 5 bases and 6 bases, with 11 bases remaining between them. CDR3 length: 13 amino acids. CDR3 residues: CASSPSDFNEQFF. Written as DNA, the CDR3 is TGTGCCAGCAGCCCTTCGGACTTCAATGAGCAGTTCTTC.

This clonotype was seen many times. This chain uses TRBV4-2 with TRBJ1-5; D perhaps matches TRBD1 (6 bases). V was pared by 1 base and J by 3 bases, with 10 bases between. Germline lookup yields CDR1 LGHNA and CDR2 YNFKEQ. The CDR3 totals 15 residues. CDR3 nucleotide sequence: TGTGCCAGCAGCCAAGGGCAGGGGATCAATCAGCCCCAGCATTTT. Translated: CASSQGQGINQPQHF.

This clonotype turned up a few times. The chain couples TRBV5-1 to TRBJ2-1; D is possibly TRBD1 (6 bases). This CDR3 contains 16 residues. Deletions cut 3 bases from V and 3 bases from J, with 16 bases between. CDR1 and CDR2 from the germline V gene are SGHRS and YFSETQ. This CDR3 is CASSSGDRSLYNEQFF. The CDR3 coding sequence is TGCGCCAGCAGCTCGGGCGACAGGAGCCTCTACAATGAGCAGTTCTTC.

Turning to this clonotype: No DNA is shown, since the ends of the CDR3 on it are uncertain; the CDR3 is the one TCRdb lists. The chain links TRBV6-5 to TRBJ1-3; the table's D call, TRBD1, was not checked against the DNA. Counting both end residues, the CDR3 totals 17 amino acids. The germline CDR1 and CDR2 sequences are MNHEY and SVGAGI. The CDR3 sequence: CASSSSGHAGSGNTIYF.

The chain recombines TRBV7-3 with TRBJ2-2, with D hard to call. The germline V and J ends were trimmed by 6 bases and 2 bases, with 16 bases remaining between them. CDR3 length: 16 residues. Germline V gene lookup returns CDR1 SGHTA and CDR2 FQGTGA. CDR3 loop: CASSLNEASNTGELFF. The CDR3 nucleotides read TGTGCCAGCAGTCTTAACGAGGCCTCTAACACCGGGGAGCTGTTTTTT.

The V and J genes are TRBV2 and TRBJ1-5, with unresolved D. CDR3 size: 12 residues. In germline, CDR1 is SNHLY, CDR2 FYNNEI. The germline V and J ends were trimmed by 7 bases and 6 bases, with 10 bases remaining between them. The CDR3 sequence is CASTRQGQPQHF. As DNA, the CDR3 is TGTGCCAGCACCCGGCAAGGTCAGCCCCAGCATTTT.

Of note for this clonotype: This could be a read error, since a much larger clone is one nucleotide away. The rearrangement uses TRBV7-3 and TRBJ2-3; D perhaps matches TRBD2 (5 bases). V lost 3 bases to trimming and J lost 4 bases, with 5 bases between them. Germline CDR1 is SGHTA and CDR2 is FQGTGA. The CDR3 contains 12 residues. CDR3 nucleotides: TGTGCCAGCAGCTTTAGCGCAGATACGCAGTATTTT. As protein: CASSFSADTQYF.

The genes are TRBV12-3 or TRBV12-4 and TRBJ1-5; possibly TRBD1 for D (5 bases). The V and J ends lost 0 bases and 2 bases respectively, with 8 bases between them. This CDR3 has 15 residues. Here the CDR3 reads CASSLALGGNQPQHF. The CDR3, as DNA: TGTGCCAGCAGTTTAGCTCTAGGGGGCAATCAGCCCCAGCATTTT.

This clonotype was observed a handful of times. V usage is TRBV20-1 and J usage is TRBJ1-5; D remains unclear. The CDR3 spans 13 residues. Germline V CDR1 and CDR2: DFQATT, SNEGSKA (reference sequence). V dropped 4 bases and J dropped 4 bases, with 11 bases sitting between them. CDR3 nucleotide sequence: TGCAGTGCTATCGATAGCTTGAATCAGCCCCAGCATTTT. Protein: CSAIDSLNQPQHF.

In this sample, this clonotype turned up many times. This chain joins TRBV19 and TRBJ1-5, with D perhaps TRBD1 (5 bases). Per the germline V gene, CDR1 is LNHDA and CDR2 is SQIVND (reference sequence). The V gene lost 5 bases and the J gene lost 4 bases, with 15 bases spanning the gap. The CDR3 has 15 amino acids. CDR3 sequence (DNA): TGTGCCAGTAGTCCCCAGGCCAGGGAGAATCAGCCCCAGCATTTT. It is translated as CASSPQARENQPQHF.

This clonotype was seen at least ten times. The chain employs TRBV7-3 and TRBJ2-2; no clear D. Trimming removed 4 bases at V and 5 bases at J, with 8 bases between. Germline V gives CDR1 SGHTA, CDR2 FQGTGA. CDR3 size: 13 residues. Here the CDR3 DNA reads TGTGCCAGCAGCTCCGGGTGGACCGGGGAGCTGTTTTTT. Amino acids: CASSSGWTGELFF.

This clonotype was found a few times. The chain is built from TRBV7-2 and TRBJ1-6; TRBD1 might be the D (6 bases). Trimming removed 0 bases from V and 8 bases from J, with 11 bases in between. This CDR3 contains 15 residues. CDR1 is SGHTA, CDR2 FQGNSA, per germline. CDR3 DNA: TGTGCCAGCAGCTTAGCCATCGGGGGCGATTCACCCCTCCACTTT. Residues: CASSLAIGGDSPLHF.

This clonotype appeared a few times. The chain joins TRBV3-1 to TRBJ1-2; TRBD1 matches at 9 bases. V was clipped by 2 bases and J by 8 bases; unmatched bases: 12. This CDR3 has 16 amino acids. The germline V gene encodes CDR1 LGHDT and CDR2 YNNKEL (reference sequence). The CDR3 region is CASSQSNRDRAEGYTF. The CDR3 nucleotides read TGTGCCAGCAGCCAATCGAACCGGGACAGGGCAGAGGGCTACACCTTC.

Many counts were recorded for this clonotype. The V gene is TRBV18, the J gene TRBJ1-1; TRBD1 might be the D (5 bases). V was shortened by 4 bases and J by 11 bases, with 17 bases between the two germline ends. This CDR3 region has 13 residues. CDR1 is KGHSH, CDR2 LQKENI, per germline. The CDR3 nucleotides are TGTGCCAGCTCACTTAGTGACACCCGGGGGGCTTTCTTT. Protein product: CASSLSDTRGAFF.

In this sample, this clonotype turned up many times. The CDR3 nucleotides are TGTGCCAGCAGTCCCTTTATCGAAGTATTGAGCACAGATACGCAGTATTTT. It yields the protein CASSPFIEVLSTDTQYF. The chain recombines TRBV2 with TRBJ2-3; D uncertain. The V gene lost 5 bases and the J gene lost 0 bases, with 18 bases spanning the gap. Per the germline V gene, CDR1 is SNHLY and CDR2 is FYNNEI. The CDR3 is made up of 17 amino acids.

There are many counts of this clonotype. This chain joins TRBV9 and TRBJ1-2; D call uncertain. CDR3 size: 12 residues. Trimming pared 0 bases from V and 4 bases from J, leaving 4 bases between. Germline loops: CDR1 SGDLS, CDR2 YYNGEE. CDR3 residues: CASSVVGYGYTF. The DNA of the CDR3 is TGTGCCAGCAGCGTAGTCGGCTATGGCTACACCTTC.

This clonotype has a handful of counts. The genes are TRBV7-2 and TRBJ1-1; the D is unclear. The CDR3 extends over 13 amino acids. V was pared by 5 bases and J by 0 bases, with 7 bases between. In germline, CDR1 is SGHTA, CDR2 FQGNSA. CDR3 sequence (DNA): TGTGCCAGCAGCCCCTGGATGAACACTGAAGCTTTCTTT. This sequence encodes CASSPWMNTEAFF.

This clonotype was detected a few times. V is TRBV27 and J is TRBJ2-5; TRBD2 matches at 8 bases. Germline-derived CDR1 and CDR2 are MNHEY and SMNVEV (reference sequence). The CDR3 consists of 14 residues. With V trimmed by 4 bases and J by 5 bases, 6 bases remained unmatched. The chain's CDR3 is CASSSLAGLETQYF. The CDR3 nucleotides are TGTGCCAGCAGTTCTCTAGCGGGCCTCGAGACCCAGTACTTC.

The table lists this clonotype with many counts. The chain uses TRBV5-1 and TRBJ2-7; TRBD2 matches 10 bases. This CDR3 has 15 amino acids. The V gene end was trimmed by 0 bases and the J gene end by 3 bases; junction bases not matched to a gene: 3. From germline, CDR1 is SGHRS and CDR2 YFSETQ. This CDR3 reads CASSLEASGSYEQYF. Here the CDR3 DNA reads TGCGCCAGCAGCTTGGAGGCTAGCGGGAGCTACGAGCAGTACTTC.

This clonotype turned up a few times. The gene calls are TRBV29-1 and TRBJ2-3; TRBD1 matches at 8 bases. V lost 3 bases to trimming and J lost 2 bases; unmatched junction nucleotides: 7. The CDR3 spans 15 residues. CDR1 is SQVTM, CDR2 ANQGSEA, per germline. The CDR3 spells CSVDRQGNPTDTQYF. The CDR3 DNA sequence: TGCAGCGTTGATCGACAGGGGAATCCCACAGATACGCAGTATTTT.

This clonotype was counted many times. This chain uses TRBV7-2 with TRBJ1-1; 7 nucleotides align to TRBD1. Germline V gene sequence: CDR1 SGHTA, CDR2 FQGNSA. V was pared by 3 bases and J by 0 bases, with 4 bases of the junction left unmatched. This CDR3 contains 15 residues. The CDR3 DNA is TGTGCCAGCAGCTTCTACAGGGGCATGAACACTGAAGCTTTCTTT. It is translated as CASSFYRGMNTEAFF.

The chain couples TRBV7-2 to TRBJ2-7; TRBD1 is a possible D gene (6 bases). Germline-derived CDR1 and CDR2 are SGHTA and FQGNSA. The CDR3 totals 13 residues. V was pared by 5 bases and J by 7 bases, with 15 bases between. The CDR3 nucleotides are TGTGCCAGCAGCCTGCAGGGGAGTGGGGAGCAGTACTTC. Protein product: CASSLQGSGEQYF.

The rearrangement links TRBV5-1 to TRBJ2-3; D gene unclear. CDR1 and CDR2 (germline): SGHRS, YFSETQ. V lost 0 bases to trimming and J lost 2 bases, with 10 bases between them. The CDR3 has 15 amino acids. Here the CDR3 reads CASSLAEQLTDTQYF. CDR3 nucleotides: TGCGCCAGCAGCTTGGCGGAACAGCTCACAGATACGCAGTATTTT.

Only a few counts were recorded for this clonotype. The rearrangement links TRBV19 to TRBJ2-3, with unresolved D. Trimming stripped 4 bases from V and 0 bases from J, with 14 bases between. Germline CDR1 is LNHDA and CDR2 is SQIVND (reference sequence). The CDR3 loop spans 16 amino acids. The CDR3 spells CASSNEGYSSTDTQYF. Written as DNA, the CDR3 is TGTGCCAGTAGTAATGAAGGGTACTCTAGCACAGATACGCAGTATTTT. The full variable domain, its missing parts supplied by reference TRBV19 and TRBJ2-3, is DGGITQSPKYLFRKEGQNVTLSCEQNLNHDAMYWYRQDPGQGLRLIYYSQIVNDFQKGDIAEGYSVSREKKESFPLTVTSAQKNPTAFYLCASSNEGYSSTDTQYFGPGTRLTVL.